This T cell receptor beta chain appears in the sequencing data of a study of CD8+ T cells in alopecia areata. Study background: It was oral tofacitinib, at 5 to 10 mg twice daily, that treated patients received.

The treatment was: oral pan-JAK inhibitor, 5-10 mg twice daily. Punch biopsies of lesional scalp, plus peripheral blood, were taken from alopecia areata patients. Findings and limits, study-wide: Mice gave a clearer picture of TCR sharing than patients did, possibly for HLA-related reasons. Tofacitinib significantly brought down scalp clonality and expanded CD8+ clones among top 100.

CDR1 is SEHNR and CDR2 is FQNEAQ in the germline V gene (reference sequence). The CDR3 is 15 amino acids. V was clipped by 2 bases and J by 6 bases; unmatched bases: 9. Concerning this clone itself: Its target is unknown.

Extracted RNA was reverse transcribed, and the resulting cDNA served as sequencing template. TCRdb's copy holds only in-frame clones and misses some; the assay was immunoSEQ multiplex PCR. This table has 120,000 to 150,000 clones, roughly nine tenths appearing once. This sequence originates from a human donor with alopecia areata. The sequencing used CD8+ T cells sorted from blood, collected at week 4, from a patient treated with tofacitinib. The chain joins TRBV7-9 to TRBJ1-2; 7 bases are shared with TRBD1. The CDR3 spells CASSLSLDRVNGYTF. The CDR3 DNA sequence: TGTGCCAGCAGCTTATCTCTCGACAGGGTGAATGGCTACACCTTC.